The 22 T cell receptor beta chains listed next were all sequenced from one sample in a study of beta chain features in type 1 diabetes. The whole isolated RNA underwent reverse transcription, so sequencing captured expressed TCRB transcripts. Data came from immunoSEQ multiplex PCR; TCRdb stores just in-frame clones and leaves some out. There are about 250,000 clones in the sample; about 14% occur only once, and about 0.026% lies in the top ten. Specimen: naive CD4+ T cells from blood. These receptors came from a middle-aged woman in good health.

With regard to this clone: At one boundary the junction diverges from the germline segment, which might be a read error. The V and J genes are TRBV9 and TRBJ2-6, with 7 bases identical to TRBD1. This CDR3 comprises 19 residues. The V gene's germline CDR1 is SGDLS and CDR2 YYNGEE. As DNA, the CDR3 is TGTGCCAGCAGCGGCCGTGACAGGGATAGAGGATCTGGCGCCAACGTCCTGACTTTC. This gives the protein CASSGRDRDRGSGANVLTF.

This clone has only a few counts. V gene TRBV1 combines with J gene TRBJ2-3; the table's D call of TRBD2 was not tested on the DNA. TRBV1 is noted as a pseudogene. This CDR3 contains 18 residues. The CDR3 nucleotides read TGCACCAGCAGCCAAGAAAATCGAAGCGGGGGGGAGACAGATACGCAGTATTTT. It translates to CTSSQENRSGGETDTQYF.

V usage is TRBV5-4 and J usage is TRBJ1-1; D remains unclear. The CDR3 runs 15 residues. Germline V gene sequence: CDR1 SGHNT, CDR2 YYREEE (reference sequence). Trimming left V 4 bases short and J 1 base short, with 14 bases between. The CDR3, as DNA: TGTGCCAGCAGCGGAACAGCCAACACGAACACTGAAGCTTTCTTT. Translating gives CASSGTANTNTEAFF.

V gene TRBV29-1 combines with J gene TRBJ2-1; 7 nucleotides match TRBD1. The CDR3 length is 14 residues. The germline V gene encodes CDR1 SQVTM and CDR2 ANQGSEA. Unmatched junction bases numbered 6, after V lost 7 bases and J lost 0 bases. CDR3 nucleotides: TGCAGCGCTGCGGCAGGGGGCTCCTACAATGAGCAGTTCTTC. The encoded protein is CSAAAGGSYNEQFF.

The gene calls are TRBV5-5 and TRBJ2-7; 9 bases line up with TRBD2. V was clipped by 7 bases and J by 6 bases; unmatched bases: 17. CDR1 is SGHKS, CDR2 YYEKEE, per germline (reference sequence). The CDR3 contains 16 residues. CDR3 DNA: TGTGCCAGCGCCGTGATCTTAGCGGGGGCCCTCCGCGAGCAGTACTTC. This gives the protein CASAVILAGALREQYF. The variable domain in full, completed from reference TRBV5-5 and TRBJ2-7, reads DAGVTQSPTHLIKTRGQQVTLRCSPISGHKSVSWYQQVLGQGPQFIFQYYEKEERGRGNFPDRFSARQFPNYSSELNVNALLLGDSALYLCASAVILAGALREQYFGPGTRLTVT.

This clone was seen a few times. The CDR3 DNA follows: TGTGCCAGCAGCGTAGTAACAATGAACACTGAAGCTTTCTTT. It codes for CASSVVTMNTEAFF. V and J are TRBV9 and TRBJ1-1; no clear D gene. The CDR3 consists of 14 residues. CDR1 and CDR2 from the germline V gene are SGDLS and YYNGEE. V was shortened by 0 bases and J by 0 bases, with 6 bases between the two germline ends.

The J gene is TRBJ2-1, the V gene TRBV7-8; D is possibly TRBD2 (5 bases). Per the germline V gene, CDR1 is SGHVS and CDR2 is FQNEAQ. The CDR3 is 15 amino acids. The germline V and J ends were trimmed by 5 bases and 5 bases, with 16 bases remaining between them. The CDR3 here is CASSRRRTIDNEQFF. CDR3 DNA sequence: TGTGCCAGCAGCCGGAGGCGGACGATCGACAATGAGCAGTTCTTC. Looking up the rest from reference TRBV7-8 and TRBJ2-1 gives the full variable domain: GAGVSQSPRYKVAKRGQDVALRCDPISGHVSLFWYQQALGQGPEFLTYFQNEAQLDKSGLPSDRFFAERPEGSVSTLKIQRTQQEDSAVYLCASSRRRTIDNEQFFGPGTRLTVL.

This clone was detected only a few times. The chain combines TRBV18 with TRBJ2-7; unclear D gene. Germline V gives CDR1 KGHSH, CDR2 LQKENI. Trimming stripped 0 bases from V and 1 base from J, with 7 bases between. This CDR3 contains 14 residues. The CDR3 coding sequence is TGTGCCAGCTCACCACCTGTCGGGTCCTACGAGCAGTACTTC. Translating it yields CASSPPVGSYEQYF.

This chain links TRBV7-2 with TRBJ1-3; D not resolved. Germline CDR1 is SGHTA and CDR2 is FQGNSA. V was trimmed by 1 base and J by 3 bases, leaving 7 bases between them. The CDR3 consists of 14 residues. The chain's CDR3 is CASSLGGFGNTIYF. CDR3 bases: TGTGCCAGCAGCTTAGGCGGGTTTGGAAACACCATATATTTT.

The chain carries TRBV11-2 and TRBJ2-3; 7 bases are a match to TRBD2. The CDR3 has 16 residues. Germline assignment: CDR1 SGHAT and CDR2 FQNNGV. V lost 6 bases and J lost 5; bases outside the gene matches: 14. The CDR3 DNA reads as TGTGCCAGCAGGCGCCCCGGGACTACAAGTATAGATACGCAGTATTTT. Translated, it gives CASRRPGTTSIDTQYF.

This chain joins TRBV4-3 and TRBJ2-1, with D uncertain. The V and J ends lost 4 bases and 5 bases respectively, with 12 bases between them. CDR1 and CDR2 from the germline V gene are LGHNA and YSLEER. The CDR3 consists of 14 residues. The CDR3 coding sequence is TGCGCCAGCAGCCCCTCACTCTCGAACAATGAGCAGTTCTTC. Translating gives CASSPSLSNNEQFF.

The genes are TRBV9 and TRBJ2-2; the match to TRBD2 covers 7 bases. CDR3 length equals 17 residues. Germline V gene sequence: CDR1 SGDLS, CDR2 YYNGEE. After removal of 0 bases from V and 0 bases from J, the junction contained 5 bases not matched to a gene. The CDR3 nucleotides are TGTGCCAGCAGCGTAGTTGGTAGCGGGTCGAACACCGGGGAGCTGTTTTTT. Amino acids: CASSVVGSGSNTGELFF.

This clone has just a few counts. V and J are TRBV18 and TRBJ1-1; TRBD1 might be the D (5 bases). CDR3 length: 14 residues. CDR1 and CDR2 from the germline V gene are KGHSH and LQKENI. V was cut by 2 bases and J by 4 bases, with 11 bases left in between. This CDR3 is CASSPTAGGTEAFF. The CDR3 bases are TGTGCCAGCTCACCAACCGCGGGGGGCACTGAAGCTTTCTTT.

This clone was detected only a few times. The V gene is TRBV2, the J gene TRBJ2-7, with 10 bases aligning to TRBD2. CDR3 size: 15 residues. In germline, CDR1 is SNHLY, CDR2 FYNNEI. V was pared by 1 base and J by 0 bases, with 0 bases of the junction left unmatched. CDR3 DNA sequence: TGTGCCAGCAGTGAAGTAGCGGGGGGCTCCTACGAGCAGTACTTC. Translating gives CASSEVAGGSYEQYF.

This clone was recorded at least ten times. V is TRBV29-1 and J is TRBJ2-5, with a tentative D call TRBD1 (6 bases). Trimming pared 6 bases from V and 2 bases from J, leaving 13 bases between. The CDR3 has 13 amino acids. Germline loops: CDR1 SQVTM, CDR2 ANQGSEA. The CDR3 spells CSVSGQPQETQYF. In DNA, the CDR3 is TGCAGCGTCTCCGGACAGCCTCAAGAGACCCAGTACTTC.

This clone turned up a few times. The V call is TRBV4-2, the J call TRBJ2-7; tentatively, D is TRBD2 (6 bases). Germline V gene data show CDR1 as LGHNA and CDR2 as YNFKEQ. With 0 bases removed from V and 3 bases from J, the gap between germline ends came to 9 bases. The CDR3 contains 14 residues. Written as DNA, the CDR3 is TGTGCCAGCAGCCAAGATCTGGGACTCTACGAGCAGTACTTC. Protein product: CASSQDLGLYEQYF.

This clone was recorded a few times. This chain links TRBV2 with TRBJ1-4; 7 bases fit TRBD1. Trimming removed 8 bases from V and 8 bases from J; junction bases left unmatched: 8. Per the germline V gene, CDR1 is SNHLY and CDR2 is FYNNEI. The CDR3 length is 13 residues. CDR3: CASSGTEGEKLFF. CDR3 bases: TGTGCCAGCTCCGGGACAGAGGGCGAAAAACTGTTTTTT.

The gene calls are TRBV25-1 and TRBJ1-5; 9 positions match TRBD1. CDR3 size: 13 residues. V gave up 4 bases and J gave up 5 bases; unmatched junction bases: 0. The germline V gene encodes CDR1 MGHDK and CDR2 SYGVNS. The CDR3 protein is CASSGTGDQPQHF. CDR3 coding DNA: TGTGCCAGCAGTGGGACAGGGGATCAGCCCCAGCATTTT.

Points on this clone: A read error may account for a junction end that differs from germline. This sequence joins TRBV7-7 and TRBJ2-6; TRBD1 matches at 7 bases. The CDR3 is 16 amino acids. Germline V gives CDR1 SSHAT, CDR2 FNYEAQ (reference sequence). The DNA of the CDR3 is TGTGCTAGCAGCTACCAGACAGGGCCAGGGGCCAACGTCCTGACTTTC. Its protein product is CASSYQTGPGANVLTF.

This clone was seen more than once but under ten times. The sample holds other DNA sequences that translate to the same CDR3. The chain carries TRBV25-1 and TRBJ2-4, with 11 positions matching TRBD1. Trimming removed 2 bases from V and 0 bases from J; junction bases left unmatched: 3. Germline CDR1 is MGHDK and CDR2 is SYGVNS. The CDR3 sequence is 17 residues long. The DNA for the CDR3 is TGTGCCAGCAGTGAAGGGACAGGGGGACTAGCCAAAAACATTCAGTACTTC. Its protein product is CASSEGTGGLAKNIQYF.

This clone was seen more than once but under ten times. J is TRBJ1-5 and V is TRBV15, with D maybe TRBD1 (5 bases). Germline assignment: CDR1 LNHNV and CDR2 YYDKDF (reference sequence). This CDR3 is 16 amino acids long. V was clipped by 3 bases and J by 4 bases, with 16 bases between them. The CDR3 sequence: CATSRQQRQGNQPQHF. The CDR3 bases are TGTGCCACCAGCAGGCAGCAGAGGCAGGGAAATCAGCCCCAGCATTTT. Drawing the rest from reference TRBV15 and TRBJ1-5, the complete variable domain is DAMVIQNPRYQVTQFGKPVTLSCSQTLNHNVMYWYQQKSSQAPKLLFHYYDKDFNNEADTPDNFQSRRPNTSFCFLDIRSPGLGDTAMYLCATSRQQRQGNQPQHFGDGTRLSIL.

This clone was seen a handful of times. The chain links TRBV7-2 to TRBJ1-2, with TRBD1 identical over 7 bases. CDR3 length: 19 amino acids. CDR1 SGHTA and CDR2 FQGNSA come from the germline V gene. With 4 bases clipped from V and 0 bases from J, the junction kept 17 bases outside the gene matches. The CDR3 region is CASSSYGVPGQRANYGYTF. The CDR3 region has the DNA TGTGCCAGCAGCTCGTATGGGGTACCGGGACAGCGGGCTAACTATGGCTACACCTTC.